The 19 T cell receptor beta chains below were found in one sample sequenced in a study of shared clonotypes between healthy human individuals. TCRdb's table, derived via immunoSEQ multiplex PCR, lists solely in-frame clones and lacks some. The sample has fewer than 600,000 clones, around 79% seen once; the top ten hold 13%. What was sequenced was PBMCs. These receptors came from a woman in her forties in good health. Some clones in this sample may be carry-over from other donors' samples.

This clone was picked up one time. The rearrangement links TRBV5-1 to TRBJ2-4, with 9 positions matching TRBD2. Looked up from germline, CDR1 is SGHRS and CDR2 is YFSETQ. Losses at the gene ends were 2 bases for V and 8 bases for J; bases not matched to a gene: 5. This CDR3 spans 14 amino acids. CDR3 nucleotide sequence: TGCGCCAGCAGCTTAAACGGCGGGAGGGACATTCAGTACTTC. It codes for CASSLNGGRDIQYF.

J is TRBJ2-5 and V is TRBV30; D remains unclear. There are 11 residues in the CDR3. Between the trimmed V and J ends, which lost 0 bases and 4 bases, there was a span of 3 bases. Germline loops: CDR1 GTSNPN, CDR2 SVGIG (reference sequence). The CDR3 protein is CAWSVIETQYF. CDR3 DNA sequence: TGTGCCTGGAGTGTCATAGAGACCCAGTACTTC.

V and J are TRBV7-2 and TRBJ1-5, with D unresolved. V was clipped by 8 bases and J by 6 bases, with 14 bases between them. Germline CDR1 reads SGHTA; CDR2 reads FQGNSA. The CDR3 is 13 amino acids. The CDR3 here is CASGLGNSQPQHF. CDR3 nucleotide sequence: TGTGCCAGCGGGCTGGGGAATAGTCAGCCCCAGCATTTT.

The chain links TRBV25-1 to TRBJ2-5, with 7 bases lining up with TRBD2. This CDR3 is built from 13 residues. Germline-derived CDR1 and CDR2 are MGHDK and SYGVNS. The V and J ends lost 6 bases and 5 bases, in that order; junction bases with no gene match: 6. The CDR3 DNA follows: TGTGCCAGCAGCGGACTAGTAAATGAGACCCAGTACTTC. As protein: CASSGLVNETQYF.

The rearrangement uses TRBV5-1 and TRBJ2-7; unclear D gene. Between the trimmed V and J ends, which lost 0 bases and 0 bases, there was a span of 16 bases. The CDR3 runs 17 residues. Looked up from germline, CDR1 is SGHRS and CDR2 is YFSETQ. CDR3 nucleotide sequence: TGCGCCAGCAGCTTGGACCCCTCCCGACTGCGCTCCTACGAGCAGTACTTC. Its protein is CASSLDPSRLRSYEQYF.

This clone was observed a single time. This rearrangement joins TRBV7-2 to TRBJ1-2; 9 bases match TRBD1. The CDR3 is made up of 15 amino acids. Trimming at V came to 1 base and at J to 6 bases, leaving 6 bases not matched to a gene. CDR1 is SGHTA, CDR2 FQGNSA, per germline. Here the CDR3 DNA reads TGTGCCAGCAGCTTAGAAGGACAGGGGTGGGATGGCTACACCTTC. It is translated as CASSLEGQGWDGYTF.

In its sample, this clone was seen once. The gene calls are TRBV27 and TRBJ1-5, with D maybe TRBD1 (5 bases). Between the trimmed V and J ends, which lost 9 bases and 1 base, there was a span of 19 bases. CDR1 is MNHEY, CDR2 SMNVEV, per germline (reference sequence). This CDR3 spans 16 amino acids. The CDR3, as DNA: TGTGCCAGTTCCCCAGGGCCACGTATAAGCAATCAGCCCCAGCATTTT. Protein: CASSPGPRISNQPQHF.

The gene calls are TRBV6-1 and TRBJ2-5, with a weak D call TRBD1 (5 bases). The V gene lost 5 bases and the J gene lost 1 base, with 11 bases spanning the gap. The CDR3 runs to 14 residues. The germline CDR1 and CDR2 sequences are MNHNS and SASEGT. The CDR3 nucleotides are TGTGCCAGCAGTCCCAACGACAGCCAAGAGACCCAGTACTTC. Protein product: CASSPNDSQETQYF.

The chain is built from TRBV6-1 and TRBJ2-3; TRBD1 is a possible D gene (6 bases). The ends were cut back, 0 bases at V and 6 bases at J, with 10 bases in the middle. The CDR3 sequence is 14 residues long. Looked up from germline, CDR1 is MNHNS and CDR2 is SASEGT. CDR3 sequence: CASSEAERGDTQYF. In DNA form, the CDR3 reads TGTGCCAGCAGTGAAGCGGAAAGGGGGGATACGCAGTATTTT.

J is TRBJ2-7 and V is TRBV7-9, with 13 nucleotides matching TRBD2. Germline CDR1 SEHNR, CDR2 FQNEAQ (reference sequence). Trimming removed 4 bases from V and 7 bases from J; junction bases left unmatched: 7. The CDR3 loop spans 15 amino acids. The CDR3 DNA reads TGTGCCAGCAGCTACCGGACTAGCGGGAGAAGTGAGCAGTACTTC. Its translation is CASSYRTSGRSEQYF.

V gene TRBV18 combines with J gene TRBJ1-3; a possible D gene is TRBD1 (5 bases). The V gene lost 0 bases and the J gene lost 2 bases, with 8 bases spanning the gap. This CDR3 comprises 15 residues. Germline V CDR1 and CDR2: KGHSH, LQKENI. The CDR3, as DNA: TGTGCCAGCTCACCACCAACCAGGGCTGGAAACACCATATATTTT. It yields the protein CASSPPTRAGNTIYF.

The chain couples TRBV5-1 to TRBJ1-5, with D unresolved. The CDR3 is made up of 14 amino acids. Trimming removed 0 bases at V and 5 bases at J, with 9 bases between. CDR1 SGHRS and CDR2 YFSETQ come from the germline V gene. DNA for the CDR3: TGCGCCAGCAGCTTGGACTATAGGCATCAGCCCCAGCATTTT. It yields the protein CASSLDYRHQPQHF.

This clone has a handful of counts. Distinct nucleotide sequences in the sample also encode this CDR3. The CDR3 coding sequence is TGTGCCAGCAGCTTAGCGGGAGCCACAGATACGCAGTATTTT. Its translation: CASSLAGATDTQYF. The chain has TRBV7-3 and TRBJ2-3; 7 nucleotides agree with TRBD2. This CDR3 comprises 14 residues. Germline CDR1 SGHTA, CDR2 FQGTGA. The ends lost 2 bases at V and 2 bases at J; junction bases unmatched: 1. Together with reference TRBV7-3 and TRBJ2-3, the CDR3 gives the full variable domain: GAGVSQTPSNKVTEKGKYVELRCDPISGHTALYWYRQSLGQGPEFLIYFQGTGAADDSGLPNDRFFAVRPEGSVSTLKIQRTERGDSAVYLCASSLAGATDTQYFGPGTRLTVL.

This clone turned up a few times. The junction shows a germline mismatch at one end, possibly a read error. This rearrangement joins TRBV7-7 to TRBJ2-1; 8 positions match TRBD2. The V gene's germline CDR1 is SSHAT and CDR2 FNYEAQ (reference sequence). The CDR3 consists of 15 residues. This chain's CDR3 is CASSLVSGTDNEQFF. In nucleotides, the CDR3 is TGTGCTAGCAGCTTAGTTAGCGGGACCGACAATGAGCAGTTCTTC.

V gene TRBV7-2 combines with J gene TRBJ2-7; possibly TRBD1 for D (7 bases). The CDR3 contains 15 residues. Germline CDR1 reads SGHTA; CDR2 reads FQGNSA. V was clipped by 1 base and J by 2 bases, with 12 bases between them. DNA of the CDR3: TGTGCCAGCAGCTTAGGCGGGGACAGAGCCTACGAGCAGTACTTC. Its translation is CASSLGGDRAYEQYF.

The chain carries TRBV11-2 and TRBJ2-1; 12 bases align to TRBD2. The germline V gene encodes CDR1 SGHAT and CDR2 FQNNGV. J gave up 8 bases and V 3 bases, and 14 bases lay outside the gene matches. This CDR3 is 18 amino acids long. Here the CDR3 reads CASSFRGLTSGSSDEQFF. In nucleotides, the CDR3 is TGTGCCAGCAGCTTTAGGGGCTTGACTAGCGGGAGTAGCGATGAGCAGTTCTTC.

This clone was counted a single time. This sequence joins TRBV7-2 and TRBJ2-1; D perhaps matches TRBD2 (5 bases). Germline-derived CDR1 and CDR2 are SGHTA and FQGNSA. This CDR3 region has 13 residues. V shed 6 bases and J shed 3 bases, with 9 bases lying between them. The DNA of the CDR3 is TGTGCCAGCAGTGTGACTAACTACAATGAGCAGTTCTTC. Translating gives CASSVTNYNEQFF.

The CDR3 coding sequence is TGTGCCAGTAGAAATCAGGCGAGCTCCTACAATGAGCAGTTCTTC. This codes for CASRNQASSYNEQFF. The chain links TRBV19 to TRBJ2-1, with D hard to call. The CDR3 length is 15 residues. Per germline, CDR1 LNHDA and CDR2 SQIVND (reference sequence). The V end was cut by 6 bases, the J end by 0 bases, with 12 bases between.

The chain combines TRBV7-9 with TRBJ2-3; D not resolved. Trimming cost V 10 bases and J 2 bases, with 16 bases left between them. The V gene's germline CDR1 is SEHNR and CDR2 FQNEAQ (reference sequence). The CDR3 consists of 14 residues. DNA of the CDR3: TGTGCCACGCACCCGGTTAGGGTCACAGATACGCAGTATTTT. This translates into CATHPVRVTDTQYF.